This T cell receptor beta chain stems from a study of T cells in tuberculosis (dated 2018 in TCRdb). For the study in its entirety: To characterize T cells specific for the mycobacterial lipid antigen glucose monomycolate (GMM), the study used CD1B tetramers together with high-throughput TCR immunosequencing. General findings and caveats noted by the study authors: T cells binding the CD1B-GMM tetramer with low affinity may have been missed by the stringent sort gate.

To note about this clone: Base qualities are not provided; no much larger clone lies one nucleotide away.

PBMC were thawed, rested overnight, stained with a GMM-loaded CD1B tetramer, a Live/Dead dye and anti-CD3, and then sorted on a FACS Aria II. The CD1B tetramers were loaded with C32 glucose monomycolate that had been purified from Rhodococcus equi. Before cryopreservation, the PBMC used for tetramer sorting had been depleted of CD14-expressing monocytes as part of a separate study. From each donor, some 100,000 tetramer-negative cells were also sorted and analyzed side by side with the tetramer-positive cells. GMM-loaded CD1B tetramers were used to sort antigen-specific T cells from four healthy South African adults. Because TCR-alpha and TCR-beta chains were sequenced unpaired, no information on chain pairing was available. TCR libraries were generated with the immunoSEQ multiplex PCR assay, using TCR-beta and/or TCR-alpha/delta assays for each sample. Amplified TCR libraries were sequenced on the Illumina high-throughput platform. The original pipeline was this. Clustering and dimensionality reduction were performed using pairwise TCRdist distances among GMM-specific receptors from ex vivo sorted or in vitro expanded T cells. Sequence motifs, defined by gene usage and CDR3 content, were tested for enrichment in tetramer-positive compared with tetramer-negative populations. TCRdb holds this immuneACCESS table with in-frame rearrangements only. Some clones are missing; in checked studies, unresolved V genes explain under half, and the rest has no known cause. That table furnishes V, J and clone size, whereas the DNA furnished D and trimming. In all, the sample holds about 88,000 clones, and approximately 91% of those were seen once. The ten largest make up 1.5% to 2% of the sample.

V and J are trimmed by 4 bases and 10 bases, and the gene matches miss 9 bases of the junction. The CDR3 numbers 16 residues from cysteine through phenylalanine. The only DNA kept is the CDR3, 48 bases in frame from the first base. The germline V gene sets CDR1 to SGHRS and CDR2 to YFSETQ. Sequences were obtained from CD1b-GMM tetramer-negative cells sorted from PBMCs. This sample's cell subset or site label indicates: T cells not binding CD1B-GMM tetramer, sorted from same donor. The rearrangement joined TRBV5-1 to TRBJ2-1, with 15 central nucleotides matching TRBD2. This TCR was recovered from an adult woman with latent tuberculosis. The nucleotide sequence reads as follows: TGCGCCAGCAGCAAAGGACTAGCGGGGGGGCCGGGCGAGCAGTTCTTC. It is translated as CASSKGLAGGPGEQFF.